The 9 T cell receptor beta chains reported below all come from one sample, sequenced in a study of blood T cells in healthy people across ages (dated by TCRdb to the mid-2010s). Preparation of the library involved 5' RACE. TCRdb names Illumina HiSeq 2500 as the instrument used. A second PCR of roughly 6 to 11 cycles was run with a J-beta primer mix and a sample-barcoded 5' primer. Using fastp at Q25 and MiXCR, TCRdb reprocessed the public reads and kept productive beta chains. Identical CDR3 protein sequences are pooled into one entry, listed with their most common genes and DNA. In this sample the table shows 700,000 to 950,000 distinct CDR3 sequences, roughly 60% of which occur a single time. The top ten clonotypes cover 22% of the sample. The sample comprised blood. The receptors were sampled from a young man in good health.

This chain uses TRBV28 with TRBJ2-1; D is tentatively TRBD1 or TRBD2 (5 bases each). This CDR3 contains 16 residues. V gave up 4 bases and J gave up 10 bases, with 23 bases separating them. Germline CDR1 MDHEN, CDR2 SYDVKM. The chain's CDR3 is CASSSFDSYGGGEQFF. CDR3 bases: TGTGCCAGCAGTTCTTTCGACAGTTATGGGGGTGGCGAGCAGTTCTTC.

V and J are TRBV20-1 and TRBJ2-1, with D unclear. Germline lookup yields CDR1 DFQATT and CDR2 SNEGSKA (reference sequence). V shed 2 bases and J shed 2 bases, with 10 bases lying between them. This CDR3 is built from 14 residues. The CDR3 bases are TGCAGTGCTAGACCTCGACTGGCCTACAATGAGCAGTTCTTC. Translation: CSARPRLAYNEQFF.

This clonotype was picked up a small number of times. The chain uses TRBV27 and TRBJ1-1, with a weak D call TRBD1 (5 bases). Germline V gene data show CDR1 as MNHEY and CDR2 as SMNVEV (reference sequence). The CDR3 totals 13 residues. V shed 5 bases and J shed 7 bases, with 14 bases lying between them. CDR3 loop: CASSRVRDHEAFF. CDR3 nucleotides: TGTGCCAGCAGTCGTGTTCGGGACCATGAAGCTTTCTTT.

The chain has TRBV29-1 and TRBJ1-6, with D tentatively TRBD1 (6 bases). Germline V CDR1 and CDR2: SQVTM, ANQGSEA. Trimming took 5 bases from V and 5 from J, leaving 10 bases between them. The CDR3 is 13 residues long. The CDR3 is CSVTTGDNSPLHF. The DNA of the CDR3 is TGCAGCGTTACGACAGGAGATAATTCACCCCTCCACTTT.

V is TRBV30 and J is TRBJ2-1; the match to TRBD1 covers 9 bases. The germline CDR1 and CDR2 sequences are GTSNPN and SVGIG (reference sequence). The CDR3 has 13 amino acids. The V segment lost 8 bases and the J segment 5 bases; nucleotides outside the gene matches: 7. This CDR3 reads CAGGGQGHNEQFF. CDR3 nucleotides: TGTGCCGGGGGGGGACAGGGCCACAATGAGCAGTTCTTC.

CDR3: CASSLRLATSSYNEQFF. CDR3 DNA sequence: TGTGCCAGCAGCCTTAGATTGGCAACTAGCTCCTACAATGAGCAGTTCTTC. The gene calls are TRBV7-2 and TRBJ2-1, with D possibly matching TRBD2 (5 bases). The CDR3 sequence is 17 residues long. V was trimmed by 5 bases and J by 0 bases, leaving 17 bases between them. Germline CDR1 reads SGHTA; CDR2 reads FQGNSA.

The V gene is TRBV5-1, the J gene TRBJ2-7, with TRBD2 matching over 8 bases. This CDR3 is 15 amino acids long. The germline gives CDR1 SGHRS, CDR2 YFSETQ. The V segment lost 4 bases and the J segment 5 bases; nucleotides outside the gene matches: 11. The CDR3 DNA is TGCGCCAGCAGCCCTCAGTCGCGGGGGGTGGACGAGCAGTACTTC. Translating gives CASSPQSRGVDEQYF.

This clonotype was picked up a small number of times. V and J are TRBV6-6 and TRBJ2-3; a weak D match, TRBD2 (6 bases). The V end lost 6 bases, the J end lost 5 bases, and 12 bases lay between the germline ends. Germline V gives CDR1 MNHNY, CDR2 SVGAGI (reference sequence). The CDR3 runs to 13 residues. CDR3 in DNA: TGTGCCAGCAGGACACCGGGGGTAGATACGCAGTATTTT. Amino acids: CASRTPGVDTQYF.

This clonotype was picked up a small number of times. The rearrangement joins TRBV12-3 or TRBV12-4 to TRBJ2-5; 10 bases match TRBD2. This CDR3 has 14 amino acids. J lost 3 bases, V lost 7 bases, and 5 bases had no gene match. As DNA, the CDR3 is TGTGCCAGCACCCGTCTAGCGGGAGAAGAGACCCAGTACTTC. Protein sequence: CASTRLAGEETQYF.